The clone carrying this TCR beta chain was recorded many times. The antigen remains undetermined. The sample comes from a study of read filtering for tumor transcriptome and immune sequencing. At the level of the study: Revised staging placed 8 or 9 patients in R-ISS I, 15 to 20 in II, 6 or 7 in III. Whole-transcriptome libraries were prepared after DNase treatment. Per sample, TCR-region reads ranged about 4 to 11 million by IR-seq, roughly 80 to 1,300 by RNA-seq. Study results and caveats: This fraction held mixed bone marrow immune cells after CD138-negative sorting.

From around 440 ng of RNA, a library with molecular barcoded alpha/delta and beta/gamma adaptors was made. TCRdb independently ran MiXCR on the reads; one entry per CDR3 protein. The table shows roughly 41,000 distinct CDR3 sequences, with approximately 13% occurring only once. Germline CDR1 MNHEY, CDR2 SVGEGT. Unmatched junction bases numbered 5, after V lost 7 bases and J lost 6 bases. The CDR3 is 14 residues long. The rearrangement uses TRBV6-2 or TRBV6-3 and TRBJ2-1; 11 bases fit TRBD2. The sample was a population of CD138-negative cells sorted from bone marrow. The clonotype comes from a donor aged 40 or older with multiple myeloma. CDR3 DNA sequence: TGTGCCAGCAAAACTAGCGGGAGAATCAATGAGCAGTTCTTC. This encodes CASKTSGRINEQFF.